What follows are 29 T cell receptor beta chains derived from one specimen sequenced in a study of PD-1 blockade in classical Hodgkin lymphoma (dated by TCRdb to 2018 to 2020). The sample's time point, from its label and the paper: cycle 2 day 1 (C2D1) of nivolumab. Every trial patient had relapsed following autologous stem cell transplantation, and prior brentuximab vedotin exposure was what differed among cohorts A, B and C. The library was produced with the immunoSEQ multiplex PCR assay. Imported from immuneACCESS, the table was reduced by TCRdb to in-frame sequences with V and J called. These copies leave out some clones; in studies compared against another copy, an unresolved V gene accounts for under half, and the cause of the remainder is not known. This sample holds around 34,000 clones; 76% were observed only once. The ten largest clones represent roughly 15% of the sample. Sequenced here: peripheral blood mononuclear cells (PBMCs), sampled before the second cycle of nivolumab. These receptors all stem from a human donor with classical Hodgkin lymphoma.

The V gene is TRBV4-1, the J gene TRBJ2-2; D not resolved. The V gene's germline CDR1 is MGHRA and CDR2 YSYEKL. The CDR3 loop spans 15 amino acids. V lost 4 bases and J 0 bases, leaving 9 bases between the germline ends. The DNA for the CDR3 is TGCGCCAGCAGCCCCCGGGCCGCGAACACCGGGGAGCTGTTTTTT. Translating it yields CASSPRAANTGELFF.

This chain connects TRBV4-1 to TRBJ2-1, with TRBD2 identical over 11 bases. Germline V gene lookup returns CDR1 MGHRA and CDR2 YSYEKL. Unmatched junction bases numbered 4, after V lost 1 base and J lost 8 bases. The CDR3 runs 15 residues. CDR3 nucleotide sequence: TGCGCCAGCAGCCAAGTAGCGGGGGGGGGCGATGAGCAGTTCTTC. It specifies CASSQVAGGGDEQFF.

The chain combines TRBV19 with TRBJ2-7; D might be TRBD1 (6 bases). V was pared by 6 bases and J by 6 bases, with 12 bases between. Germline V gene sequence: CDR1 LNHDA, CDR2 SQIVND (reference sequence). The length of the CDR3 is 12 residues. This CDR3 is CASSPTGLEQYF. The CDR3 coding sequence is TGTGCCAGTAGCCCGACAGGACTCGAGCAGTACTTC.

This clone was seen only once. The V and J genes are TRBV19 and TRBJ1-4, with no clear D. The CDR3 runs to 15 residues. V was pared by 5 bases and J by 1 base, with 11 bases between. Germline V gene data show CDR1 as LNHDA and CDR2 as SQIVND (reference sequence). The CDR3 DNA follows: TGTGCCAGTAGTGCCGGACGGAAAACTAATGAAAAACTGTTTTTT. Protein product: CASSAGRKTNEKLFF.

The CDR3 DNA reads TGTGCCAGCAGCTCGCAGGGGTACGAGCAGTACTTC. Translation: CASSSQGYEQYF. J is TRBJ2-7 and V is TRBV7-2; the D gene is possibly TRBD1 (6 bases). CDR1 is SGHTA and CDR2 is FQGNSA in the germline V gene. V shed 4 bases and J shed 4 bases, with 8 bases lying between them. The CDR3 extends over 12 amino acids.

Concerning this clone itself: Compared with germline, one end of the junction differs, possibly owing to a read error. The chain carries TRBV19 and TRBJ1-4; 10 bases are shared with TRBD1. CDR3 length: 12 amino acids. The germline CDR1 and CDR2 sequences are LNHDA and SQIVND (reference sequence). The chain's CDR3 is CASSSRYGTGVF. The CDR3 nucleotides are TGTGCCAGTAGTAGCCGATACGGGACAGGGGTTTTT.

The chain recombines TRBV10-3 with TRBJ2-2; 11 bases are shared with TRBD1. With V trimmed by 7 bases and J by 7 bases, 2 bases remained unmatched. The V gene's germline CDR1 is ENHRY and CDR2 SYGVKD. This CDR3 has 13 residues. CDR3 bases: TGTGCCATCAAGGGACAGGGGGACGGGGAGCTGTTTTTT. It specifies CAIKGQGDGELFF.

This clone was seen once. CDR3 bases: TGTGCCACCAGCAGAGCCCCCGGGGTAGCGGGGGACACAGATACGCAGTATTTT. This sequence encodes CATSRAPGVAGDTDTQYF. The gene calls are TRBV15 and TRBJ2-3; 9 nucleotides line up with TRBD2. V trimming: 1 base; J trimming: 2 bases; junction bases outside the gene matches: 10. Germline lookup yields CDR1 LNHNV and CDR2 YYDKDF (reference sequence). This CDR3 is built from 18 residues.

V and J are TRBV9 and TRBJ2-7; 9 bases align to TRBD2. Germline V gene sequence: CDR1 SGDLS, CDR2 YYNGEE. There are 15 residues in the CDR3. The J segment lost 3 bases and the V segment lost 0 bases, leaving 4 bases of the junction unmatched. In DNA, the CDR3 is TGTGCCAGCAGCGTAGCTGTGACTAGCGGCTACGAGCAGTACTTC. The encoded protein is CASSVAVTSGYEQYF. Looking up the rest from reference TRBV9 and TRBJ2-7 gives the full variable domain: DSGVTQTPKHLITATGQRVTLRCSPRSGDLSVYWYQQSLDQGLQFLIQYYNGEERAKGNILERFSAQQFPDLHSELNLSSLELGDSALYFCASSVAVTSGYEQYFGPGTRLTVT.

The chain links TRBV29-1 to TRBJ2-1, with no clear D. The V and J ends lost 7 bases and 1 base respectively, with 14 bases between them. CDR1 SQVTM and CDR2 ANQGSEA come from the germline V gene. CDR3 length: 14 amino acids. The CDR3 DNA reads TGCAGCGCTCCAAGGCGAGAATCCTACAATGAGCAGTTCTTC. Translating it yields CSAPRRESYNEQFF.

The V gene is TRBV19, the J gene TRBJ2-3, with a possible D match to TRBD2 (5 bases). Germline V gene sequence: CDR1 LNHDA, CDR2 SQIVND (reference sequence). Trimming took off 1 base at V and 5 bases at J, with 10 bases between the two ends. There are 14 residues in the CDR3. The CDR3 bases are TGTGCCAGTAGTATAGCAGTTCGGGGAGATACGCAGTATTTT. It translates to CASSIAVRGDTQYF.

The rearrangement links TRBV4-3 to TRBJ2-1; TRBD2 matches 11 bases. CDR3 length: 15 amino acids. Germline loops: CDR1 LGHNA, CDR2 YSLEER. V was clipped by 4 bases and J by 4 bases; unmatched bases: 3. The CDR3 is CASSPASGGYNEQFF. The DNA for the CDR3 is TGCGCCAGCAGCCCAGCTAGCGGGGGGTACAATGAGCAGTTCTTC.

The chain carries TRBV6-5 and TRBJ1-3; D is unclear. The CDR3 extends over 15 amino acids. Germline CDR1 is MNHEY and CDR2 is SVGAGI. Trimming shortened V by 5 bases and J by 2 bases, and 13 bases separated the two germline ends. In DNA, the CDR3 is TGTGCCAGCAGTCCCGGCCTATTCCCTGGAAACACCATATATTTT. Amino acid sequence: CASSPGLFPGNTIYF.

This clone appeared once. The rearrangement links TRBV4-2 to TRBJ2-7; no reliable D call. The CDR3 is made up of 15 amino acids. Germline V gene sequence: CDR1 LGHNA, CDR2 YNFKEQ. Trimming pared 0 bases from V and 2 bases from J, leaving 11 bases between. In DNA, the CDR3 is TGTGCCAGCAGCCAAGATAGGGCGGCCCCCTACGAGCAGTACTTC. Its translation: CASSQDRAAPYEQYF.

J is TRBJ2-1 and V is TRBV18; 10 bases fit TRBD1. The length of the CDR3 is 15 residues. Looked up from germline, CDR1 is KGHSH and CDR2 is LQKENI. V shed 3 bases and J 5 bases; nucleotides not matched to a gene: 4. The CDR3 sequence is CASSPSGTGDNEQFF. The CDR3 DNA is TGTGCCAGCTCACCTTCCGGGACAGGGGACAATGAGCAGTTCTTC.

The J gene is TRBJ2-3, the V gene TRBV25-1; the D call may be TRBD1 or TRBD2 (6 bases each). Germline CDR1 reads MGHDK; CDR2 reads SYGVNS. CDR3 size: 15 residues. V lost 4 bases to trimming and J lost 0 bases, with 11 bases between them. Written as DNA, the CDR3 is TGTGCCAGCAGTGTATCGGGGGCTAGCACAGATACGCAGTATTTT. Translated, it gives CASSVSGASTDTQYF.

The CDR3 coding sequence is TGCGCCAGCAGCTTGGGGGATTGGAACACTGAAGCTTTCTTT. Amino acids: CASSLGDWNTEAFF. The gene calls are TRBV5-1 and TRBJ1-1; D remains ambiguous. CDR1 and CDR2 (germline): SGHRS, YFSETQ. The CDR3 has 14 amino acids. V was clipped by 0 bases and J by 1 base, with 7 bases between them. Filled out from reference TRBV5-1 and TRBJ1-1, the complete variable domain reads KAGVTQTPRYLIKTRGQQVTLSCSPISGHRSVSWYQQTPGQGLQFLFEYFSETQRNKGNFPGRFSGRQFSNSRSEMNVSTLELGDSALYLCASSLGDWNTEAFFGQGTRLTVV.

The CDR3 coding sequence is TGTGCCAGCAGCTTACCCCCCGTTCCGTCCCTAGGTTATGGCTACACCTTC. Translated: CASSLPPVPSLGYGYTF. The rearrangement joins TRBV7-9 to TRBJ1-2, with D unclear. Germline V CDR1 and CDR2: SEHNR, FQNEAQ (reference sequence). The CDR3 contains 17 residues. The germline V and J ends were trimmed by 2 bases and 5 bases, with 21 bases remaining between them.

This clone is judged medium-sized (0.01 to 0.1%). The chain is built from TRBV10-3 and TRBJ2-1; D gene uncertain. V was trimmed by 3 bases and J by 8 bases, leaving 5 bases between them. Germline V CDR1 and CDR2: ENHRY, SYGVKD. The CDR3 contains 11 residues. The CDR3 nucleotides read TGTGCCATCAGTGAAGGCGATGAGCAGTTCTTC. Amino acids: CAISEGDEQFF.

V usage is TRBV13 and J usage is TRBJ1-2; D gene ambiguous. The CDR3 loop spans 14 amino acids. The V gene's germline CDR1 is PRHDT and CDR2 FYEKMQ (reference sequence). Trimming removed 0 bases at V and 2 bases at J, with 7 bases between. CDR3 DNA: TGTGCCAGCAGCTTAGGGTCGGGGAACTATGGCTACACCTTC. Its protein product is CASSLGSGNYGYTF.

The chain is built from TRBV6-1 and TRBJ2-1; D is perhaps TRBD1 or TRBD2 (5 bases each). The V end was cut by 7 bases, the J end by 3 bases, with 10 bases between. Germline V lookup: CDR1 MNHNS, CDR2 SASEGT. This CDR3 has 13 residues. The CDR3: CASTGTGYNEQFF. The CDR3 DNA reads as TGTGCCAGCACAGGGACGGGCTACAATGAGCAGTTCTTC.

This chain links TRBV7-2 with TRBJ1-2; perhaps TRBD1 as D (6 bases). This CDR3 contains 14 residues. V was shortened by 4 bases and J by 1 base, with 10 bases between the two germline ends. From germline, CDR1 is SGHTA and CDR2 FQGNSA. CDR3 in DNA: TGTGCCAGCAGCTCGAGGACAGTTAACTATGGCTACACCTTC. It encodes CASSSRTVNYGYTF.

The genes are TRBV5-6 and TRBJ2-1, with D perhaps TRBD1 or TRBD2 (5 bases each). V dropped 6 bases and J dropped 6 bases, with 22 bases sitting between them. The CDR3 runs 16 residues. CDR1 is SGHDT and CDR2 is YYEEEE in the germline V gene. CDR3 protein: CASTPGVRQSLNEQFF. CDR3 coding DNA: TGTGCCAGCACCCCCGGGGTGAGACAGTCACTCAATGAGCAGTTCTTC.

This chain uses TRBV2 with TRBJ2-7; D is possibly TRBD1 (5 bases). CDR3 size: 12 residues. Between the trimmed V and J ends, which lost 6 bases and 3 bases, there was a span of 9 bases. CDR1 SNHLY and CDR2 FYNNEI come from the germline V gene. The CDR3 DNA follows: TGTGCCAGCAGCCGACAGTTCTACGAGCAGTACTTC. This translates into CASSRQFYEQYF. Based on the CDR3 plus reference TRBV2 and TRBJ2-7, the full variable domain is EPEVTQTPSHQVTQMGQEVILRCVPISNHLYFYWYRQILGQKVEFLVSFYNNEISEKSEIFDDQFSVERPDGSNFTLKIRSTKLEDSAMYFCASSRQFYEQYFGPGTRLTVT.

This clone was counted between two and nine times. The CDR3 region has the DNA TGTGCCAGCAGCGCTACGACAGGCCGCACAGATACGCAGTATTTT. It is translated as CASSATTGRTDTQYF. The chain recombines TRBV7-9 with TRBJ2-3, with a tentative D call TRBD1 (6 bases). This CDR3 has 15 residues. The germline V gene encodes CDR1 SEHNR and CDR2 FQNEAQ (reference sequence). V shed 5 bases and J shed 1 base, with 13 bases lying between them.

The chain has TRBV18 and TRBJ2-5; D remains unclear. This CDR3 has 11 amino acids. The germline gives CDR1 KGHSH, CDR2 LQKENI. V shed 1 base and J shed 5 bases, with 2 bases lying between them. The CDR3: CASSPRETQYF. The CDR3 DNA reads TGTGCCAGCTCACCACGGGAGACCCAGTACTTC.

The chain uses TRBV6-5 and TRBJ2-3, with D unresolved. V was shortened by 6 bases and J by 6 bases, with 13 bases between the two germline ends. This CDR3 is built from 13 residues. Germline loops: CDR1 MNHEY, CDR2 SVGAGI. The CDR3 sequence: CASSQFSSDTQYF. CDR3 sequence (DNA): TGTGCCAGCAGCCAGTTCTCTAGTGATACGCAGTATTTT.

A few counts support this clone. The genes are TRBV10-3 and TRBJ2-3; 7 bases match TRBD2. V gave up 4 bases and J gave up 0 bases; unmatched junction bases: 7. Looked up from germline, CDR1 is ENHRY and CDR2 is SYGVKD. CDR3 length: 16 amino acids. The CDR3 protein is CAISGRDYSSTDTQYF. DNA for the CDR3: TGTGCCATCAGTGGCCGGGACTACTCTAGCACAGATACGCAGTATTTT.

The chain uses TRBV9 and TRBJ1-3; D unresolved. V was pared by 0 bases and J by 7 bases, with 17 bases between. This CDR3 has 16 residues. Per the germline V gene, CDR1 is SGDLS and CDR2 is YYNGEE. The CDR3 loop is CASSVGMDVWTNTIYF. Written as DNA, the CDR3 is TGTGCCAGCAGCGTAGGAATGGACGTTTGGACCAACACCATATATTTT.